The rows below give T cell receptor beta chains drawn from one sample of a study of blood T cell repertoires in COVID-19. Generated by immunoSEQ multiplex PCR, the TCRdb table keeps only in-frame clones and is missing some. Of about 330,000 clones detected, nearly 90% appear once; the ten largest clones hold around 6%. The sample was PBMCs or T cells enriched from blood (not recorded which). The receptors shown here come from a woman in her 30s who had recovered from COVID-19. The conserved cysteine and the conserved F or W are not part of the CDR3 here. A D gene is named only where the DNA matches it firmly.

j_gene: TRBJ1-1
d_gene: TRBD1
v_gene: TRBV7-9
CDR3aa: ASSSPPGGYTEAF

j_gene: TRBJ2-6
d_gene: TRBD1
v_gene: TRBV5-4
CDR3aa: ASSLAGGKPGANVLT

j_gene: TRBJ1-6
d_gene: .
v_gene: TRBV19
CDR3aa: ASSIGAGKHSPLH

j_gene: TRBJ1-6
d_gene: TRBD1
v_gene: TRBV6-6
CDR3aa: ASSQGQGREPLH

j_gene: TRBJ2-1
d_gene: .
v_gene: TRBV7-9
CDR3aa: ASSLALSGDSYNEQF

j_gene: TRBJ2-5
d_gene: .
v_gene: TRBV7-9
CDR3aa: ASSLRVGEQETQY

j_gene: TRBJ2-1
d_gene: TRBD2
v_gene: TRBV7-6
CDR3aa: ASSRGGLNNEQF

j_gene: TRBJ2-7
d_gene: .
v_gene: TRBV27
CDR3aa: ASSPRGGGGSGYEQY

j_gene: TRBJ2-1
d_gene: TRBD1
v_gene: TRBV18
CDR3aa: ASSRDGQGFSEQF

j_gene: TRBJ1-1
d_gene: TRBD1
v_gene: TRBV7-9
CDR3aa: ASSLWDRRDTEAF

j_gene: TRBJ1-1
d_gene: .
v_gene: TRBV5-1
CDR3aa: ASSPQGWSTEAF

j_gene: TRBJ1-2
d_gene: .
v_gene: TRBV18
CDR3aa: ASSSPTEILYGYT

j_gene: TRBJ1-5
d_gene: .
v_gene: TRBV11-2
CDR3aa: ASPLTGPQYQPQH